The present T cell receptor beta chain was sequenced within a study of blood T cell repertoires in COVID-19. Whole-study context: PBMCs, B-cell-depleted T cells, or T cells provided the cDNA or gDNA that made up the material.

Germline assignment: CDR1 MDHEN and CDR2 SYDVKM. CDR3 length: 15 residues. The V and J ends lost 4 bases and 7 bases, in that order; junction bases with no gene match: 7. Generated by immunoSEQ multiplex PCR, the TCRdb table keeps only in-frame clones and is missing some. The sample has approximately 490,000 clones, about 85% seen once. Individuals aged 18 to 89 years were recruited from some 26 US areas. In assigning cohorts, the study relied on participant-reported clinical history. Recovered status applied to Cohort 3 donors who had two consecutive negative PCRs. It also applied to those with clearance or with symptom resolution.

The sequencing input was PBMCs or T cells enriched from blood (not recorded which). The chain combines TRBV28 with TRBJ1-1; 12 nucleotides agree with TRBD1. The receptor comes from a woman aged 18-29 years who had recovered from COVID-19. The CDR3 reads CASSSPGTGGGEAFF. CDR3 DNA sequence: TGTGCCAGCAGTTCCCCCGGGACAGGGGGCGGTGAAGCTTTCTTT.